These T cell receptor beta chains were read from a single sample in a study of CD8+CD57+ T cells in acquired aplastic anemia. Via MiXCR, TCRdb re-called the reads, giving one row per CDR3 protein. The sample records 250,000 to 300,000 distinct CDR3 sequences, approximately 55% being singletons. The sample was sorted CD4+, CD8+, or CD8+CD57+ T cells (not recorded which) from PBMCs. The receptors were sampled from a human donor with severe aplastic anemia or a healthy control (not recorded which). The CDR3 runs from the conserved cysteine through the conserved F or W. Fields, in order: D gene, clone size, V gene, J gene, CDR3 DNA, CDR3 protein. A D gene is named only where the DNA matches it firmly. Expanded clones get a size class; other rows say once, few or many, or leave the size out.

>TRBD1|-|TRBV15|TRBJ2-7
TGTGCCACCAGCACCGTCGGTCAGGGGGCTTACGAGCAGTACTTC
CATSTVGQGAYEQYF
>TRBD1|many|TRBV12-3/TRBV12-4|TRBJ1-2
TGTGCCAGCAGGCAATCCGGGACAGGACTAAACTACACCTTC
CASRQSGTGLNYTF
>-|-|TRBV5-6|TRBJ2-1
TGTGCCAGTGACGATAGCTCCTACAATGAGCAGTTCTTC
CASDDSSYNEQFF
>TRBD2|-|TRBV7-2|TRBJ2-7
TGTGCCAGCAGCTTAGTTTCGAGGCCTAGCGGGAGCTCCCCCTACGAGCAGTACTTC
CASSLVSRPSGSSPYEQYF
>TRBD1|-|TRBV5-1|TRBJ2-3
TGCGCCAGCAGTATCGACAGGGGGCTCACAGATACGCAGTATTTT
CASSIDRGLTDTQYF
>TRBD1|-|TRBV2|TRBJ2-1
TGTGCCAGCAGTGAAGGGACAGGGTTACACAATGAGCAGTTCTTC
CASSEGTGLHNEQFF
>-|many|TRBV20-1|TRBJ1-5
TGCAGTGCTAGGTTTGGGGGGGCTGGTCAGCCCCAGCATTTT
CSARFGGAGQPQHF
>-|few|TRBV7-9|TRBJ2-6
TGTGCCAGCAGCTTATTAATCGGTGGGGCCAACGTCCTGACTTTC
CASSLLIGGANVLTF
>-|-|TRBV5-1|TRBJ1-6
TGCGCCAGCAGCTTGGCCGGACCAGGGTATTCACCCCTCCACTTT
CASSLAGPGYSPLHF
>-|few|TRBV25-1|TRBJ2-7
TGTGCCAGCAGTGCGGACGACAGGCGGCGGCAGTACTTC
CASSADDRRRQYF
>-|many|TRBV18|TRBJ1-1
TGTGCCAGCTCACCACAGTTAGACACTGAAGCTTTCTTT
CASSPQLDTEAFF
>TRBD2|-|TRBV6-5|TRBJ2-7
TGTGCCAGCACCTCACTGGCGGGGGGTTTGGGTGAGCAGTACTTC
CASTSLAGGLGEQYF
>-|-|TRBV2|TRBJ1-6
TGTGCCAGCAGTTTTGTCAGCAATAATTCACCCCTCCACTTT
CASSFVSNNSPLHF
>-|-|TRBV2|TRBJ1-2
TGTGCCAGCAGTGAAATTTGGCCGGGGCGCGTAAAGGGCTACACCTTC
CASSEIWPGRVKGYTF
>-|-|TRBV7-9|TRBJ1-1
TGTGCCAGCAGCTTGGGGGGGACGGAATTGAACACTGAAGCTTTCTTT
CASSLGGTELNTEAFF
>-|-|TRBV12-5|TRBJ1-1
TGTGCTAGTGGTTTGACAGGAAACACTGAAGCTTTCTTT
CASGLTGNTEAFF
>TRBD1|once|TRBV2|TRBJ1-1
TGTGCCAGCACCAGGGACAGCTATATGAACACTGAAGCTTTCTTT
CASTRDSYMNTEAFF
>-|-|TRBV7-9|TRBJ2-3
TGTGCCAGCAGTTTAGTTGTTAAAGATACGCAGTATTTT
CASSLVVKDTQYF
>TRBD1|many|TRBV9|TRBJ1-6
TGTGCCAGCAGCGCCGGACAGGGAAACAATTCACCCCTCCACTTT
CASSAGQGNNSPLHF
>-|many|TRBV27|TRBJ1-2
TGTGCCAGCAGTTGGAGGGATTCGGGGGGCTACACCTTC
CASSWRDSGGYTF
>TRBD1|many|TRBV7-3|TRBJ1-6
TGTGCCAGCAGCCCGGGACAGGGTCTCCCCCTCCACTTT
CASSPGQGLPLHF
>-|few|TRBV20-1|TRBJ2-3
TGCAGTGCTAGAGTTCGTGGAAATACGCAGTATTTT
CSARVRGNTQYF
>TRBD2|-|TRBV9|TRBJ2-2
TGTGCCAGCAGCGCCCGGTCCGGGACTATCGTCACCGGGGAGCTGTTTTTT
CASSARSGTIVTGELFF
>-|many|TRBV6-5|TRBJ2-7
TGTGCCAGCACCAGGGCCTCCCTCACCGGGCAGTACTTC
CASTRASLTGQYF
>TRBD1|-|TRBV7-2|TRBJ2-5
TGTGCCAGCAGCTTAAACGACAGGGGACAGACCCAGTACTTC
CASSLNDRGQTQYF
>TRBD1|-|TRBV19|TRBJ2-7
TGTGCCACGGGGACAGGAATTTACGAGCAGTACTTC
CATGTGIYEQYF
>-|-|TRBV20-1|TRBJ2-7
TGCAGTGCTAATCCGGGGGGCCACTACGAGCAGTACTTC
CSANPGGHYEQYF
>-|-|TRBV20-1|TRBJ1-1
TGCAGTGCCCTGAGGGGGGACACTGAAGCTTTCTTT
CSALRGDTEAFF
>-|-|TRBV5-1|TRBJ2-1
TGCGCCAGCAGGCGAAGGGAAGGGGGGAACACTGAGCAGTTCTTC
CASRRREGGNTEQFF
>-|-|TRBV2|TRBJ1-1
TGTGCCAGCACCCGATCGAGGCAGGGCAACACTGAAGCTTTCTTT
CASTRSRQGNTEAFF
>-|-|TRBV7-9|TRBJ2-7
TGTGCCAGCAGCGACGAGTTTTACGAGCAGTACTTC
CASSDEFYEQYF
>-|-|TRBV19|TRBJ1-2
TGTGCCAGTAGTATATCACAGGGCGGCGGCTACACCTTC
CASSISQGGGYTF
>-|many|TRBV3-1|TRBJ2-5
TGTGCCAGCACCAGAGAAGATTACAGGGTTATTGACTTC
CASTREDYRVIDF
>TRBD2|-|TRBV7-3|TRBJ2-7
TGTGCCAGCAGCTTAAATGCGGGAGGGCCGTACGAGCAGTACTTC
CASSLNAGGPYEQYF
>-|-|TRBV5-6|TRBJ1-1
TGTGCCAGCAGCTTGGAAACTCTGGGTAAGGTGGAAGCTTTCTTT
CASSLETLGKVEAFF
>TRBD2|-|TRBV12-3/TRBV12-4|TRBJ2-1
TGTGCCAGCAGTGATACCCGTAGCGGGGGGGTTGAGCAGTTCTTC
CASSDTRSGGVEQFF
>-|-|TRBV12-5|TRBJ1-3
TGTGCTAGTGGTCCGGACCAAAGAACATCTGGAAACACCATATATTTT
CASGPDQRTSGNTIYF
>-|-|TRBV7-3|TRBJ2-7
TGTGCCAGCAGCCCCTCCGGTGAGGGCGAGCAGTACTTC
CASSPSGEGEQYF
>-|many|TRBV7-7|TRBJ2-7
TGTGCTAGCAGCTTAAACCTCCAGGACGAGCAGTACTTC
CASSLNLQDEQYF
>-|-|TRBV20-1|TRBJ2-2
TGCAGTGCTAGAGCCCCGTATACGGGAGAAGCTGGGGAGCTGTTTTTT
CSARAPYTGEAGELFF
>-|many|TRBV28|TRBJ1-5
TGTGCCAGCAGTTTAACGGCAGGGCGTCAGCCCCAGCATTTT
CASSLTAGRQPQHF
>-|-|TRBV10-3|TRBJ2-5
TGTGCCATCAGTGAGGTATCCCGGGACGGAGAGACCCAGTACTTC
CAISEVSRDGETQYF
>TRBD1|-|TRBV7-3|TRBJ1-4
TGTGCCAGCAGCTTTGGGACAGGGGAAAGGAATGAAAAACTGTTTTTT
CASSFGTGERNEKLFF
>TRBD2|-|TRBV15|TRBJ2-5
TGTGCCACCAGTGATTCGGGGGGGCGGCAACCGTTTCAAGAGACCCAGTACTTC
CATSDSGGRQPFQETQYF
>-|many|TRBV18|TRBJ2-7
TGTGCCAGCTCACCATCAATCCTGGGACTCTACGAGCAGTACTTC
CASSPSILGLYEQYF
>-|once|TRBV24-1|TRBJ1-4
TGTGCCACCAGTGAGACCGACAGGGAAAAACTGTTTTTT
CATSETDREKLFF
>-|once|TRBV19|TRBJ2-1
TGTGCCAGTAGTCTTGGACTCATAGTTAACAATGAGCAGTTCTTC
CASSLGLIVNNEQFF
>TRBD2|-|TRBV11-2|TRBJ2-7
TGTGCCAGCAGCTACCGGGTACTAGCGGGGGGAAGCTCCTACGAGCAGTACTTC
CASSYRVLAGGSSYEQYF
>TRBD2|-|TRBV7-2|TRBJ2-1
TGTGCCAGCAGCTTGGCTGGTAGCGGGGGATACAATGAGCAGTTCTTC
CASSLAGSGGYNEQFF
>TRBD1|-|TRBV25-1|TRBJ1-4
TGTGCCAGCAGTGAACCCCTCGACAGGGACGGAGAAAAACTGTTTTTT
CASSEPLDRDGEKLFF
>-|-|TRBV7-6|TRBJ1-6
TGTGCCAGCAGCTACCCACAGGCGGACGCCCAACACAATTCACCCCTCCACTTT
CASSYPQADAQHNSPLHF
>-|few|TRBV29-1|TRBJ1-1
TGCAGCGTTGTACGTCAGAACACTGAAGCTTTCTTT
CSVVRQNTEAFF
>-|many|TRBV10-3|TRBJ2-7
TGTGCCATCAGTGAGGGGGTCCCCCACTACGAGCAGTACTTC
CAISEGVPHYEQYF
>-|-|TRBV7-2|TRBJ2-5
TGTGCCAGCAGCACTTTCAGGGAGACCCAGTACTTC
CASSTFRETQYF